These T cell receptor beta chains were read from a single sample in a study of tumor and adjacent non-tumor tissue in lung cancer. TCRdb independently ran MiXCR on the multiplex PCR reads; one entry per CDR3 protein. The sample has about 66,000 distinct CDR3 sequences; around three quarters are singletons. Sequencing was done on a sample of lung tumor tissue. The receptor source for this set is a man in his sixties with non-small cell lung cancer. The CDR3 runs from the conserved cysteine through the conserved F or W. The D gene is left open where the match is weak. The size of a clone is reported for some rows only, either as once, few or many, or as a class for expanded clones.

TGCAGCGCTAGAGATATGCTAGCGGAGAACACCGGGGGGCTGTTTTTT	CSARDMLAENTGGLFF	TRBJ2-2	NA	16	TRBD2	TRBV20-1
TGCAGCGTAGTCTCTCTAGCGGGAGGGACCAACAATGAGCAGTTCTTC	CSVVSLAGGTNNEQFF	TRBJ2-1	NA	16	TRBD2	TRBV29-1
TGTGTTAGCAGTGTGGAAGGCTACGAGCAGTACTTC	CVSSVEGYEQYF	TRBJ2-7	NA	12	NA	TRBV6-1
TGCAGTGCTAGAAATATGTCCGGGCAACTTAACACTCAGTACTTC	CSARNMSGQLNTQYF	TRBJ2-4	NA	15	NA	TRBV20-1
TGTGCCAGCGGTTACGTGGCTGGACAGGTATACGAGCAGTACTTC	CASGYVAGQVYEQYF	TRBJ2-7	NA	15	TRBD1	TRBV6-5
TGTAGCGTTGATGATCGGGAAAGGGGCTCCTACGAGCAGTGCTTC	CSVDDRERGSYEQCF	TRBJ2-7	NA	15	NA	TRBV29-1
TGTGCCAGCAGGCGAGTCCAGGGAGGTCAGCCCCAGCATTTT	CASRRVQGGQPQHF	TRBJ1-5	few	14	NA	TRBV6-5
TGTGCCAGCAGCTATAAGACAGGCGGGGAACTGTTTTTT	CASSYKTGGELFF	TRBJ2-2	NA	13	NA	TRBV6-5
TGTGCCAGCACCTCCATGGTGAACACTGGAGCTTTCTTT	CASTSMVNTGAFF	TRBJ1-1	NA	13	NA	TRBV6-1
TGTGCCTGGGATCCAGGGACGAACACTGAAGCTTTCTTT	CAWDPGTNTEAFF	TRBJ1-1	many	13	NA	TRBV30
TGCAGTGCTAGAGCCGGGACAATCTTGTACAATGAGCAGTTCTTC	CSARAGTILYNEQFF	TRBJ2-1	NA	15	NA	TRBV20-1
TGTGCCAGCAGTGTAGGGACGACCACTGGGACCAACGTCCTGACTTTC	CASSVGTTTGTNVLTF	TRBJ2-6	NA	16	NA	TRBV12-3/TRBV12-4
TGCAGCGTTCACCTGGACAGGACCTACAATGAAGGGTTCTTC	CSVHLDRTYNEGFF	TRBJ2-1	NA	14	TRBD1	TRBV29-1
TGCTGTGCTAGATCGCTCGACACCGATACGCAGTATTTT	CCARSLDTDTQYF	TRBJ2-3	NA	13	NA	TRBV20-1
TGTGCCAGTAGCGAGCTCAATCAGCACCATCATTTT	CASSELNQHHHF	TRBJ1-5	NA	12	NA	TRBV6-2/TRBV6-3
TGTGCCAGCAGCTTGGGGGGCACACATAGGGTGCGGTCCCAGTACTTC	CASSLGGTHRVRSQYF	TRBJ2-5	NA	16	NA	TRBV5-6
TGTGCCAGCAGAGGACAGGGAACCTCCTCCAATGAGAAGATCTTC	CASRGQGTSSNEKIF	TRBJ2-1	NA	15	TRBD1	TRBV12-3/TRBV12-4
TGTGCCAGCAGTTACCTGGGACAGCGGGACTGCACCTTC	CASSYLGQRDCTF	TRBJ1-2	NA	13	TRBD1	TRBV6-5
TGCAGTGTTACCTCGGGACTAGCGGGAGGTGGAGATACGCAGTATTTT	CSVTSGLAGGGDTQYF	TRBJ2-3	NA	16	TRBD2	TRBV20-1
TGCAGGGTTACCGAGGAGACCCAGAACTTC	CRVTEETQNF	TRBJ2-5	NA	10	NA	TRBV29-1
TGTGCCAGCATGGAGGGGGGATACGGGCGGTACTTC	CASMEGGYGRYF	TRBJ2-7	NA	12	NA	TRBV6-6
TGTGCCAGTACCCATACGGAAGGCACTGAAGCTTTCTTT	CASTHTEGTEAFF	TRBJ1-1	NA	13	NA	TRBV6-5
TGCGGCGTTGACGGAGGGAGGGACCAGTACTTC	CGVDGGRDQYF	TRBJ2-7	NA	11	TRBD2	TRBV29-1
TGCAGCGCCTCGGCAGGGGGGGGCCCTGCAGCTTCCTTT	CSASAGGGPAASF	TRBJ1-1	NA	13	TRBD1	TRBV29-1
TGCAGCGTTAAAGATTTGAGTGGTCGCAATGGTTACACCTTC	CSVKDLSGRNGYTF	TRBJ1-2	NA	14	NA	TRBV29-1
TGTGCCAGCAGTTTAAATACAGGGGGAGACACTGAAGCTTTCTTT	CASSLNTGGDTEAFF	TRBJ1-1	many	15	TRBD1	TRBV6-5
TGTGCCAGCAGCCCACGGGGGGCGAACGAGCAGTACTTC	CASSPRGANEQYF	TRBJ2-7	NA	13	NA	TRBV11-1
TGCGCCAGCAAGGACTTGAGCGGACACTCGCGCACAGATATGCAGTTTTTT	CASKDLSGHSRTDMQFF	TRBJ2-3	NA	17	NA	TRBV10-2
TGCAGTCCTAGGGAAGGGAACACTGAAGCTTTCTTT	CSPREGNTEAFF	TRBJ1-1	NA	12	NA	TRBV20-1
TGCGCCAGCAGTTTTAGCGGGAGCTCCTACAATGAGCAGTTATTT	CASSFSGSSYNEQLF	TRBJ2-1	NA	15	TRBD2	TRBV10-1
TGTGCCAGCAGTTCTTCCCGGGCAGGGGGGATCCAAAACATTCAGTACTTC	CASSSSRAGGIQNIQYF	TRBJ2-4	few	17	NA	TRBV28
TGTGCCGGCAGCGGGGGGACTAGCCGGTCTGAGCAGTACTTC	CAGSGGTSRSEQYF	TRBJ2-7	few	14	TRBD2	TRBV7-9
TGCAGTGCTAGAGCGGGACAGGGGAACCGCGAGCAGTACTTC	CSARAGQGNREQYF	TRBJ2-7	once	14	TRBD1	TRBV20-1
TGCGGTGCTACTACAGGGGACTATAAGACCAAGCATTTT	CGATTGDYKTKHF	TRBJ1-5	NA	13	TRBD1	TRBV20-1
TGCAGTGCCAAACTAACAGGGGCCAATCAACCCCAGCATTTT	CSAKLTGANQPQHF	TRBJ1-5	NA	14	TRBD1	TRBV20-1
TGCGCGAGCAGCTTCGACCCACTAGGAGAGACCCAGTACTTC	CASSFDPLGETQYF	TRBJ2-5	NA	14	NA	TRBV5-1
TGTGTCAGCAGTTACAGGCTTAGTGGAAACACCATATATTTT	CVSSYRLSGNTIYF	TRBJ1-3	NA	14	NA	TRBV6-6
TGTGCCAGCAGTCACGGACAGGGTGACAATCAGCCCCAACATTTT	CASSHGQGDNQPQHF	TRBJ1-5	NA	15	TRBD1	TRBV6-5
TGTGCCATCTGTTATGCTGGACTAGGGAGCGTGCAGTACTTC	CAICYAGLGSVQYF	TRBJ2-7	NA	14	TRBD2	TRBV6-2/TRBV6-3
TGTGCCAGCAGCTTAAGACAGGGTTCATACAATGAGCAGATCTTC	CASSLRQGSYNEQIF	TRBJ2-1	NA	15	TRBD1	TRBV6-5
TGTACCAGCAGCCCGAGCGGGGACGGGGAGACCCAGTACTTC	CTSSPSGDGETQYF	TRBJ2-5	NA	14	TRBD2	TRBV11-3
TGCAGAGCTAGAGATCCGATAAAGGTCTCCTACAAGCAGTACTTC	CRARDPIKVSYKQYF	TRBJ2-7	NA	15	NA	TRBV20-1